Given below is one TCR beta chain in context. Its cognate antigen is unknown. Sequenced by immunoSEQ multiplex PCR; TCRdb stores in-frame clones only, minus some. The table shows approximately 120,000 clones, with approximately 90% occurring only once. CDR3 size: 19 residues. Germline assignment: CDR1 ENHRY and CDR2 SYGVKD. The V gene lost 0 bases and the J gene lost 6 bases, with 21 bases spanning the gap. This record belongs to a study of T cell responses to AZD1222 COVID-19 vaccine. Turning to the study itself: It was second doses at about 4 or about 12 weeks that were pooled.

Findings and caveats of the study: Most donors were white British and more were female, and clonal diversity was possibly underestimated. Spike-wide vaccine-associated CD4 TCRs dominated at 160-218 and 743-854. In the spike-specific TCR repertoire, nearly half reportedly target unmutated variant regions.

This sample comprised peripheral blood, obtained on day 0 of AZD1222 vaccination. V is TRBV10-3 and J is TRBJ1-6, with D perhaps matching TRBD1 (5 bases). The sequence came from an adult in good health. CDR3 coding DNA: TGTGCCATCAGTGAGTCGATTGTCTCGGGACCGAAGCCTAATTCACCCCTCCACTTT. It is translated as CAISESIVSGPKPNSPLHF.